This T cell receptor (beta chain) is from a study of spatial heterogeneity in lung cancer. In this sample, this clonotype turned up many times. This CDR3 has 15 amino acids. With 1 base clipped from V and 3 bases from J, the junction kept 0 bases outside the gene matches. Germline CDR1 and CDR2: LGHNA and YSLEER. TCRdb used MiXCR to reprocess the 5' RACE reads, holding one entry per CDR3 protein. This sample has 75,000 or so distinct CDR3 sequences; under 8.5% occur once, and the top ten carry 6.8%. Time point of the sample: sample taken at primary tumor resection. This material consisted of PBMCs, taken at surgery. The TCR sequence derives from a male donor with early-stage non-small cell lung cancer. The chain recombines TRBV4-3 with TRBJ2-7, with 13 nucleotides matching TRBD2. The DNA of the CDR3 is TGCGCCAGCAGCCAAGGACTAGCGGGAGGCTACGAGCAGTACTTC. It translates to CASSQGLAGGYEQYF.